This record looks at one T cell receptor beta chain sequence and its context. The antigen is unknown. Germline lookup yields CDR1 SGHDN and CDR2 FVKESK. The CDR3 covers 15 residues. V gave up 1 base and J gave up 1 base, with 10 bases separating them. The sample belongs to a study of early stage breast cancer tumors. Study in general: Samples were sequenced at approximately 10-fold average coverage.

The data were produced by immunoSEQ multiplex PCR, yet TCRdb's version contains in-frame clones alone and is incomplete. The table lists 45,000 to 60,000 clones, around nine tenths of them singletons. Study-level findings and limits: Bulk DNA sequencing of unsorted cells missed chain pairing and markers. Compared with adjacent normal breast, tumors showed about 2.5-fold denser, more clonal T cells.

The clonotype originates from a person aged 65-85 years with breast cancer. The sequenced sample consisted of blood. This chain connects TRBV14 to TRBJ1-1; tentatively, D is TRBD1 (6 bases). The CDR3 bases are TGTGCCAGCAGCCAAGTCCCAGGGGCGAACACTGAAGCTTTCTTT. This encodes CASSQVPGANTEAFF.